This T cell receptor beta chain comes out of a study of pediatric ulcerative colitis. Whole-study results and caveats: Ulcerative colitis patients shared more blood-rectal clones than controls. A couple of rectal clonotypes were found only in ulcerative colitis patients, all of them.

This clone was seen only a few times. What it binds is not known. CDR3 length: 14 residues. Trimming removed 2 bases at V and 6 bases at J, with 11 bases between. Per the germline V gene, CDR1 is SGDLS and CDR2 is YYNGEE. Assay: immunoSEQ multiplex PCR; the TCRdb copy retains only in-frame clones and omits some. The sample shows under 45,000 clones, around 78% of them seen only once. V usage is TRBV9 and J usage is TRBJ2-2; D is uncertain. This clonotype originated in a girl aged 10-17 years with moderate ulcerative colitis. The sequencing sample was made of blood. The CDR3 coding sequence is TGTGCCAGCAGCGTTGATATTAGGTCCGGGGAGCTGTTTTTT. It codes for CASSVDIRSGELFF.